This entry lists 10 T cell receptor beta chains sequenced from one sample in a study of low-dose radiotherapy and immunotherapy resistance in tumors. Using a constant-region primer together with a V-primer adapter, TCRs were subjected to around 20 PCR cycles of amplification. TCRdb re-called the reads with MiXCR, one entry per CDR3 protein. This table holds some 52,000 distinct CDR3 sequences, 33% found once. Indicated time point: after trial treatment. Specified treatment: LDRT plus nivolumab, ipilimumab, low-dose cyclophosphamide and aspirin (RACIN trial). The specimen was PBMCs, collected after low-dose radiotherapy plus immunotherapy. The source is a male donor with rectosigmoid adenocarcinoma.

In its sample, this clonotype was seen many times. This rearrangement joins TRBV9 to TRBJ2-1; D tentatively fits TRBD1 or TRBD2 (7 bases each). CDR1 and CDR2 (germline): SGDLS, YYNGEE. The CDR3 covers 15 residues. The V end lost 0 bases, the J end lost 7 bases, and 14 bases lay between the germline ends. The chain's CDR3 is CASSVGQGGDNEQFF. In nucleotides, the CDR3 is TGTGCCAGCAGCGTAGGGCAGGGGGGGGATAATGAGCAGTTCTTC.

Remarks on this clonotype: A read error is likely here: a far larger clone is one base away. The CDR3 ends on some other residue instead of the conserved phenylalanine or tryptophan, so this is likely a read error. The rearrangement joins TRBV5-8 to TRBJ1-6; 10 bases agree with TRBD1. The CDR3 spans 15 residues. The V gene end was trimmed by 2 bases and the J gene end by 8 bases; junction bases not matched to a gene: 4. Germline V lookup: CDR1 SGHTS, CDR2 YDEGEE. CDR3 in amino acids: CASSFGGTGDSPLHS. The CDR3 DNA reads TGTGCCAGCAGCTTTGGAGGGACAGGGGATTCACCCCTCCACTCT.

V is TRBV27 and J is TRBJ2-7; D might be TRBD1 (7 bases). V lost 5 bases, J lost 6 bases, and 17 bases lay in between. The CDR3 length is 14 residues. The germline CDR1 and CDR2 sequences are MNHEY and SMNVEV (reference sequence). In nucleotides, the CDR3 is TGTGCCAGCAGTCCCCGACAGGGAGGTAGCGAGCAGTACTTC. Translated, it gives CASSPRQGGSEQYF.

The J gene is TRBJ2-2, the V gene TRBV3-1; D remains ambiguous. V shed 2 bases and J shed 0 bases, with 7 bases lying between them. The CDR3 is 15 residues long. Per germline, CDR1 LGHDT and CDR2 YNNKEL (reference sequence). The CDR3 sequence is CASSQYQANTGELFF. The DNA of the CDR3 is TGTGCCAGCAGCCAATACCAGGCGAACACCGGGGAGCTGTTTTTT.

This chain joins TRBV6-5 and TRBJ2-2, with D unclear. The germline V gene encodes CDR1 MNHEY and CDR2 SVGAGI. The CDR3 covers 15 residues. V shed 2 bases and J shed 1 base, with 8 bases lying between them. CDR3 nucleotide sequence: TGTGCCAGCAGTTACAGACGGAAGAACACCGGGGAGCTGTTTTTT. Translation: CASSYRRKNTGELFF.

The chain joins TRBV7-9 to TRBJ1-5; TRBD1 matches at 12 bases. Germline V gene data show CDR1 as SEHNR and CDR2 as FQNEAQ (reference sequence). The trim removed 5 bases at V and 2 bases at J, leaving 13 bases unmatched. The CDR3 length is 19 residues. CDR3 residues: CASSRSGTGGAGGNQPQHF. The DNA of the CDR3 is TGTGCCAGCAGCCGATCCGGGACAGGGGGCGCGGGAGGCAATCAGCCCCAGCATTTT.

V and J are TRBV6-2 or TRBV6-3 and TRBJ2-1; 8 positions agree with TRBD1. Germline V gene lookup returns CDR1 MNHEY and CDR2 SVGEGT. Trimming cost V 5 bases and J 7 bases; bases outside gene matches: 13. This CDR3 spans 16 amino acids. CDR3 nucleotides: TGTGCCAGCAGTGAAGGTCCAGGGGGCTTCCTAAATGAGCAGTTCTTC. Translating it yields CASSEGPGGFLNEQFF.

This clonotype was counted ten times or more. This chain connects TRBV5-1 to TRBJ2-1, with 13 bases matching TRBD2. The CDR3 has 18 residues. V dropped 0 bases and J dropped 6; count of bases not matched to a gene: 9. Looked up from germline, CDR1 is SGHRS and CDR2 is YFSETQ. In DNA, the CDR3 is TGCGCCAGCAGCTTGGAGTCTACTAGCGGGAGGGCCAGCAATGAGCAGTTCTTC. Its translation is CASSLESTSGRASNEQFF. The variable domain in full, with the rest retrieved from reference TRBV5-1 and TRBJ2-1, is KAGVTQTPRYLIKTRGQQVTLSCSPISGHRSVSWYQQTPGQGLQFLFEYFSETQRNKGNFPGRFSGRQFSNSRSEMNVSTLELGDSALYLCASSLESTSGRASNEQFFGPGTRLTVL.

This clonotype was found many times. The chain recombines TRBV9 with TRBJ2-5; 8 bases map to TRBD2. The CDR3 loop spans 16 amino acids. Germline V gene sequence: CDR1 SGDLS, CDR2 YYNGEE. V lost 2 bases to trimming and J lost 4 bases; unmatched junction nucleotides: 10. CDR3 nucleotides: TGTGCCAGCAGCGTCACTAGCGGCTTGGTCACAGAGACCCAGTACTTC. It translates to CASSVTSGLVTETQYF.

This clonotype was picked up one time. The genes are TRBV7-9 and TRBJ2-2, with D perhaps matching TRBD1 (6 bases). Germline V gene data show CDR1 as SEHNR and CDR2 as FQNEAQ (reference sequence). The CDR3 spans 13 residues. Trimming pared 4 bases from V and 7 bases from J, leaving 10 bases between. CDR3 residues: CASSSTGFGELFF. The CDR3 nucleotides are TGTGCCAGCAGCTCAACAGGGTTCGGGGAGCTGTTTTTT. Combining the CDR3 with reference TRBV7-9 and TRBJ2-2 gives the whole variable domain DTGVSQNPRHKITKRGQNVTFRCDPISEHNRLYWYRQTLGQGPEFLTYFQNEAQLEKSRLLSDRFSAERPKGSFSTLEIQRTEQGDSAMYLCASSSTGFGELFFGEGSRLTVL.